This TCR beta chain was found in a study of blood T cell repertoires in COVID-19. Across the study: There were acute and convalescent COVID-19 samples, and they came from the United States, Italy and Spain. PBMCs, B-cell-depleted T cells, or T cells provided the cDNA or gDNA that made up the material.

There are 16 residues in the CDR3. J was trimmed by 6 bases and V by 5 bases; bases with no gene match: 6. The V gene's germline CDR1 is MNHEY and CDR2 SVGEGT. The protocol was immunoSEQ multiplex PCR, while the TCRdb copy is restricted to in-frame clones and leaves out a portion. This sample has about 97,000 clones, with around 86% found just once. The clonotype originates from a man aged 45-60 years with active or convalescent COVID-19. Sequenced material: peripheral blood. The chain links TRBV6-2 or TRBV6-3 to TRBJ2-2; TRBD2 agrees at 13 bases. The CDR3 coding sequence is TGTGCCAGCAGTAGCCGGACTAGCGGGGGCGCCGGGGAGCTGTTTTTT. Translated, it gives CASSSRTSGGAGELFF.